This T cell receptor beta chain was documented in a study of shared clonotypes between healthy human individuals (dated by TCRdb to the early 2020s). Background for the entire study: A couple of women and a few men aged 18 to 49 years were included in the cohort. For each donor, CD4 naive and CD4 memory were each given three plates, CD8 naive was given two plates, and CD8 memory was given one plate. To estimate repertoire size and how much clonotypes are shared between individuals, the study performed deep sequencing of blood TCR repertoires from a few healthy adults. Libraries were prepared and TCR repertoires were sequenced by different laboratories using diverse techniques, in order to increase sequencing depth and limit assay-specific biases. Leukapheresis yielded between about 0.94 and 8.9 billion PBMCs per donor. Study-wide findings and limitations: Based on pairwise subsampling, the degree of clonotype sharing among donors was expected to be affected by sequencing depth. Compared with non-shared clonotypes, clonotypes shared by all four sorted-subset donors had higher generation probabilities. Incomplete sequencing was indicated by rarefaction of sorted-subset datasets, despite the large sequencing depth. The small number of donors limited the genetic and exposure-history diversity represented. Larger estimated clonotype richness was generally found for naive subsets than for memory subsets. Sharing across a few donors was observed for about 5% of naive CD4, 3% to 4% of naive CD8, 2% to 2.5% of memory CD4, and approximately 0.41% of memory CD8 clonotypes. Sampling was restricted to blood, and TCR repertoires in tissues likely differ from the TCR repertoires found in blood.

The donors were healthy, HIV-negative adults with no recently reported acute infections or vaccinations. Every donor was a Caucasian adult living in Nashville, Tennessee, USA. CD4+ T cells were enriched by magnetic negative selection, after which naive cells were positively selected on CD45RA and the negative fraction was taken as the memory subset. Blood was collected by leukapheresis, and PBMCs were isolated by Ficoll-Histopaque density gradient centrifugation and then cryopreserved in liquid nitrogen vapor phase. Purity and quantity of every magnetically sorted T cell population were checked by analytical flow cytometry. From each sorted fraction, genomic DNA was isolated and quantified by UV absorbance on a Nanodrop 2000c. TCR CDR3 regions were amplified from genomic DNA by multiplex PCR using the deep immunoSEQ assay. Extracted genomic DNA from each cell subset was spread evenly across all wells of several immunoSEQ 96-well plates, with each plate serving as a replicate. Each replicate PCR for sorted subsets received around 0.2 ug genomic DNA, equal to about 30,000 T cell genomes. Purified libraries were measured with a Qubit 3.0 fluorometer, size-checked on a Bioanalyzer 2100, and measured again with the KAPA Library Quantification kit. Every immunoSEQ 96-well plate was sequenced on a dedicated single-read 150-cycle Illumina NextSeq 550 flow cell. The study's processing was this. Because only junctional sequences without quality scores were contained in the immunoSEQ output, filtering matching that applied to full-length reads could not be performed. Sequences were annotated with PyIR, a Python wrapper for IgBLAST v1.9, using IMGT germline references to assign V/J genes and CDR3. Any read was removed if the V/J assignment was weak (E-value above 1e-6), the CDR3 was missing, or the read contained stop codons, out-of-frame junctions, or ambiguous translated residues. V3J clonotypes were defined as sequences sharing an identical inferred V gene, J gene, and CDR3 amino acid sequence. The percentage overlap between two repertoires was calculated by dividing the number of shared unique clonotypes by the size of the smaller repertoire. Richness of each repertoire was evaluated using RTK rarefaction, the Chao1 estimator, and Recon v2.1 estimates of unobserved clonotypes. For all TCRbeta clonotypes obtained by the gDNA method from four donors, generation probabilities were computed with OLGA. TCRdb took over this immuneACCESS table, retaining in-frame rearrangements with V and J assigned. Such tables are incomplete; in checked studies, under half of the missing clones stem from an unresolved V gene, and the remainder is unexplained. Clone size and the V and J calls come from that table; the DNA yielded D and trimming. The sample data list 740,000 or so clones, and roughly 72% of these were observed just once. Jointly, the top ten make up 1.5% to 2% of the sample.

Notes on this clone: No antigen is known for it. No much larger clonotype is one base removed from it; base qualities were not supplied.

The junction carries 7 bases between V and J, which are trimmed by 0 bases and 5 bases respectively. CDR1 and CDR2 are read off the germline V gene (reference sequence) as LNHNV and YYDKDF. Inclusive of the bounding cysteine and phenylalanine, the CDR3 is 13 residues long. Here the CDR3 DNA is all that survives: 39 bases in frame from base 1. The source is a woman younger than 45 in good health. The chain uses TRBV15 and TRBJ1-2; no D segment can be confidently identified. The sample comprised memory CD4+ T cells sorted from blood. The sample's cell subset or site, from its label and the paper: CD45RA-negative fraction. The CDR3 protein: CATSRDGVYGYTF. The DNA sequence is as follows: TGTGCCACCAGCAGAGACGGGGTTTATGGCTACACCTTC.